A single sample gave rise to the 9 T cell receptor beta chains below, sequenced in a study of blood T cell repertoires in COVID-19. TCRdb's copy holds only in-frame clones and misses some; the assay was immunoSEQ multiplex PCR. This sample carries roughly 350,000 clones, 85% of them seen once, and the ten largest clones take 3% to 4%. The sequenced sample consisted of peripheral blood. All receptors come from a woman aged 18-35 years with acute or convalescent COVID-19.

This clone has a single count. The V gene is TRBV19, the J gene TRBJ1-5; 8 bases agree with TRBD1. The germline gives CDR1 LNHDA, CDR2 SQIVND (reference sequence). J gave up 1 base and V 5 bases, and 4 bases lay outside the gene matches. The CDR3 is 15 amino acids. Here the CDR3 DNA reads TGTGCCAGTAGTCAGGGGGCGAGAAGCAATCAGCCCCAGCATTTT. This codes for CASSQGARSNQPQHF.

The count of this clone is one. This rearrangement joins TRBV28 to TRBJ1-2, with TRBD1 as a possible D gene (6 bases). Germline loops: CDR1 MDHEN, CDR2 SYDVKM. V gave up 5 bases and J gave up 4 bases, with 17 bases separating them. This CDR3 region has 15 residues. The CDR3 bases are TGTGCCAGCAGTCTAGTCCCTGGACAGCCCTATGGCTACACCTTC. Its protein is CASSLVPGQPYGYTF.

This clone was seen only once. This chain links TRBV28 with TRBJ2-7; 7 positions match TRBD1. Germline CDR1 MDHEN, CDR2 SYDVKM. The CDR3 is 16 residues long. Trimming took 2 bases from V and 1 from J; bases not matched to a gene: 8. The CDR3 spells CASSLILTGRSYEQYF. Here the CDR3 DNA reads TGTGCCAGCAGTTTAATCTTGACAGGGAGATCCTACGAGCAGTACTTC.

This clone was recorded once. The chain employs TRBV19 and TRBJ2-5; 9 bases line up with TRBD1. The CDR3 is made up of 15 amino acids. The J segment lost 2 bases and the V segment lost 2 bases, leaving 3 bases of the junction unmatched. Looked up from germline, CDR1 is LNHDA and CDR2 is SQIVND (reference sequence). The CDR3 loop reads CASSIWGQGQETQYF. As DNA, the CDR3 is TGTGCCAGTAGTATATGGGGACAGGGACAAGAGACCCAGTACTTC.

The V call is TRBV12-5, the J call TRBJ1-1; the D gene is possibly TRBD1 (5 bases). CDR1 and CDR2 (germline): LGHNT, FRNRAP. The CDR3 length is 13 residues. The CDR3 spells CAGRATENTEAFF. The CDR3 region has the DNA TGTGCGGGCAGGGCGACGGAGAACACTGAAGCTTTCTTT.

The chain recombines TRBV29-1 with TRBJ1-1; possibly TRBD1 for D (5 bases). Looked up from germline, CDR1 is SQVTM and CDR2 is ANQGSEA. The CDR3 covers 13 residues. CDR3 in DNA: TGCAGGGGGGGTGAGGGATATGGAACTGAAGCTTTCTTT. Translating it yields CRGGEGYGTEAFF. The whole variable domain, filled in from reference TRBV29-1 and TRBJ1-1, reads SAVISQKPSRDICQRGTSLTIQCQVDSQVTMMFWYRQQPGQSLTLIATANQGSEATYESGFVIDKFPISRPNLTFSTLTVSNMSPEDSSIYLCRGGEGYGTEAFFGQGTRLTVV.

This clone was detected once. The junction differs from germline at one of its ends, possibly a read error. The chain combines TRBV10-3 with TRBJ1-1; the D is unclear. There are 16 residues in the CDR3. Germline CDR1 and CDR2: ENHRY and SYGVKD. The CDR3 coding sequence is TGTGCCACCAGTGACGAATTAGAGGTGCCGAACACTGAAGCTTTCTTT. The encoded protein is CATSDELEVPNTEAFF.

CDR3: CASSQPRGHGDSNQPQHF. CDR3 sequence (DNA): TGTGCCAGCAGTCAACCCCGGGGTCACGGAGATAGCAATCAGCCCCAGCATTTT. The rearrangement links TRBV2 to TRBJ1-5; D gene uncertain. Germline V gives CDR1 SNHLY, CDR2 FYNNEI. V was shortened by 5 bases and J by 0 bases, with 20 bases between the two germline ends. This CDR3 region has 18 residues.

The chain is built from TRBV7-8 and TRBJ1-2; D is unclear. The CDR3 runs 15 residues. The germline CDR1 and CDR2 sequences are SGHVS and FQNEAQ. The V and J ends lost 5 bases and 4 bases respectively, with 17 bases between them. The CDR3 bases are TGTGCCAGCAGCCCGGAGCCCGTGCCCTTCTATGGCTACACCTTC. Protein: CASSPEPVPFYGYTF.